These 3 T cell receptor beta chains came from one sample sequenced in a study of cytomegalovirus exposure and HLA in healthy donors. 13 Jbeta primers and 60 Vbeta primers were used for the PCR. Sequenced by immunoSEQ multiplex PCR; TCRdb stores in-frame clones only, minus some. The sample data list about 55,000 clones. Specimen: PBMCs. These receptors all stem from a woman in her fifties or sixties in good health and CMV-seropositive.

This rearrangement joins TRBV6-5 to TRBJ1-4; tentative D call: TRBD1 (6 bases). Germline assignment: CDR1 MNHEY and CDR2 SVGAGI. With 6 bases removed from V and 8 bases from J, the gap between germline ends came to 19 bases. The CDR3 spans 15 residues. CDR3 coding DNA: TGTGCCAGCAGCCCCGGGAAGACAGGTCTCGAAAAACTGTTTTTT. This sequence encodes CASSPGKTGLEKLFF.

The V gene is TRBV7-6, the J gene TRBJ2-1, with TRBD1 as a possible D gene (5 bases). The germline V gene encodes CDR1 SGHVS and CDR2 FNYEAQ. Trimming took off 4 bases at V and 7 bases at J, with 8 bases between the two ends. The CDR3 is 12 residues long. Here the CDR3 DNA reads TGTGCCAGCAGCTCCGCAGGGAATGAGCAGTTCTTC. Its protein is CASSSAGNEQFF. Supplemented by reference TRBV7-6 and TRBJ2-1, the full variable domain reads GAGVSQSPRYKVTKRGQDVALRCDPISGHVSLYWYRQALGQGPEFLTYFNYEAQQDKSGLPNDRFSAERPEGSISTLTIQRTEQRDSAMYRCASSSAGNEQFFGPGTRLTVL.

This chain links TRBV29-1 with TRBJ1-2, with 9 bases matching TRBD1. The CDR3 is 14 residues long. In germline, CDR1 is SQVTM, CDR2 ANQGSEA. Trimming at V came to 7 bases and at J to 7 bases, leaving 13 bases not matched to a gene. CDR3 nucleotide sequence: TGCAGCGCCCGACGGTCTAGGACAGGGGCTGGCTACACCTTC. This sequence encodes CSARRSRTGAGYTF.